One and the same sample provided the 8 T cell receptor beta chains below, sequenced in a study of T cell changes during pregnancy in multiple sclerosis. Produced via immunoSEQ multiplex PCR; TCRdb's table is partial and in-frame only. The sample consists of about 41,000 clones, about nine tenths of them appearing once. The source material was CD4+ T cells from peripheral blood mononuclear cells, sampled in the first trimester of pregnancy. The receptor source for this set is a female donor with multiple sclerosis, enrolled in a pregnancy study.

This sequence joins TRBV18 and TRBJ1-2, with 11 nucleotides matching TRBD1. Looked up from germline, CDR1 is KGHSH and CDR2 is LQKENI. The length of the CDR3 is 15 residues. After removal of 6 bases from V and 4 bases from J, the junction contained 7 bases not matched to a gene. The CDR3 sequence is CASSADRGRSYGYTF. The DNA of the CDR3 is TGTGCCAGCTCCGCGGACAGGGGGCGCAGCTATGGCTACACCTTC. The full variable domain, its missing parts supplied by reference TRBV18 and TRBJ1-2, is NAGVMQNPRHLVRRRGQEARLRCSPMKGHSHVYWYRQLPEEGLKFMVYLQKENIIDESGMPKERFSAEFPKEGPSILRIQQVVRGDSAAYFCASSADRGRSYGYTFGSGTRLTVV.

The chain combines TRBV20-1 with TRBJ1-2, with TRBD1 as a possible D gene (5 bases). The CDR3 length is 11 residues. Germline assignment: CDR1 DFQATT and CDR2 SNEGSKA (reference sequence). The germline V and J ends were trimmed by 3 bases and 6 bases, with 8 bases remaining between them. The CDR3 region is CSARTEDGYTF. CDR3 DNA sequence: TGCAGTGCTAGGACAGAGGATGGCTACACCTTC.

This clone was found once. The chain couples TRBV2 to TRBJ2-3; 7 bases line up with TRBD2. The CDR3 is 15 amino acids. Germline V lookup: CDR1 SNHLY, CDR2 FYNNEI. Trimming at V came to 4 bases and at J to 5 bases, leaving 9 bases not matched to a gene. For the CDR3, the DNA is TGTGCCAGCAGTGGGGGGTGGCCTAGCGGAGATACGCAGTATTTT. As protein: CASSGGWPSGDTQYF.

Here the CDR3 reads CASSGDRGRGYGYTF. The CDR3 coding sequence is TGTGCCAGTAGTGGGGACAGGGGGCGAGGATATGGCTACACCTTC. J is TRBJ1-2 and V is TRBV19; 12 nucleotides align to TRBD1. The germline gives CDR1 LNHDA, CDR2 SQIVND (reference sequence). This CDR3 region has 15 residues. V was pared by 5 bases and J by 5 bases, with 6 bases of the junction left unmatched. The variable domain in full, with the rest retrieved from reference TRBV19 and TRBJ1-2, is DGGITQSPKYLFRKEGQNVTLSCEQNLNHDAMYWYRQDPGQGLRLIYYSQIVNDFQKGDIAEGYSVSREKKESFPLTVTSAQKNPTAFYLCASSGDRGRGYGYTFGSGTRLTVV.

As concerns this clone: In the same sample, other DNA sequences code for this CDR3. The chain links TRBV7-9 to TRBJ2-7; maybe TRBD1 (6 bases). Germline V gene lookup returns CDR1 SEHNR and CDR2 FQNEAQ (reference sequence). There are 14 residues in the CDR3. V gave up 3 bases and J gave up 0 bases, with 9 bases separating them. In DNA form, the CDR3 reads TGTGCCAGCAGCTTTGGACAGCCCTCCTACGAGCAGTACTTC. Amino acids: CASSFGQPSYEQYF.

The chain joins TRBV2 to TRBJ2-1; 9 bases match TRBD2. V was clipped by 7 bases and J by 9 bases; unmatched bases: 7. Germline V lookup: CDR1 SNHLY, CDR2 FYNNEI. This CDR3 spans 13 amino acids. This CDR3 is CASKREEWSEQFF. DNA of the CDR3: TGTGCCAGCAAGCGGGAGGAGTGGAGTGAGCAGTTCTTC.

The chain uses TRBV7-2 and TRBJ2-6; maybe TRBD1 (6 bases). The CDR3 runs to 16 residues. Germline assignment: CDR1 SGHTA and CDR2 FQGNSA. Trimming left V 6 bases short and J 7 bases short, with 19 bases between. The CDR3 DNA sequence: TGTGCCAGCAGGCACGGGACACTAGGTAACGCCAACGTCCTGACTTTC. This sequence encodes CASRHGTLGNANVLTF.

The V and J genes are TRBV28 and TRBJ1-1, with TRBD1 as a possible D gene (6 bases). V lost 2 bases to trimming and J lost 7 bases, with 17 bases between them. This CDR3 region has 15 residues. CDR1 MDHEN and CDR2 SYDVKM come from the germline V gene. The CDR3 sequence: CASSLRVGQLIEAFF. CDR3 DNA sequence: TGTGCCAGCAGTTTAAGGGTGGGACAACTAATTGAAGCTTTCTTT.